Presented here are 30 T cell receptor beta chains from one specimen sequenced in a study of blood T cells in healthy people across ages. Then a second PCR, running roughly 7 to 11 cycles, was carried out with a sample-barcoded 5' primer and a J-beta primer mix. In TCRdb, the 5' RACE reads were re-called with MiXCR into one record per CDR3 protein. The sample lists some 920,000 distinct CDR3 sequences, roughly 51% occurring once. Sequencing was performed on blood. The receptors here all came from a woman aged 60-70 years in good health.

This chain links TRBV27 with TRBJ2-7; no definite D call. V was clipped by 7 bases and J by 3 bases, with 28 bases between them. The CDR3 is 18 residues long. Germline V gene lookup returns CDR1 MNHEY and CDR2 SMNVEV (reference sequence). The CDR3 loop reads CASTFTAIPRVGVYEQYF. CDR3 DNA sequence: TGTGCCAGCACCTTTACAGCGATCCCTAGGGTCGGCGTCTACGAGCAGTACTTC.

This clonotype appeared once. V is TRBV11-1 and J is TRBJ1-2; 10 bases agree with TRBD1. The CDR3 runs to 15 residues. Germline assignment: CDR1 SGHAT and CDR2 FQDESV (reference sequence). J was trimmed by 3 bases and V by 4 bases; bases with no gene match: 5. The CDR3 loop is CASSSRDRGHYGYTF. CDR3 bases: TGTGCCAGCAGCTCCCGGGACAGGGGACACTATGGCTACACCTTC. Drawing the rest from reference TRBV11-1 and TRBJ1-2, the complete variable domain is EAEVAQSPRYKITEKSQAVAFWCDPISGHATLYWYRQILGQGPELLVQFQDESVVDDSQLPKDRFSAERLKGVDSTLKIQPAELGDSAMYLCASSSRDRGHYGYTFGSGTRLTVV.

In DNA form, the CDR3 reads TGCGCCAGCAGCCAAGACATCGGGTACGAGCAGTACTTC. Its translation is CASSQDIGYEQYF. The chain couples TRBV4-3 to TRBJ2-7; D is unclear. The V gene lost 0 bases and the J gene lost 4 bases, with 7 bases spanning the gap. CDR1 and CDR2 (germline): LGHNA, YSLEER. This CDR3 comprises 13 residues.

The J gene is TRBJ1-2, the V gene TRBV4-1; no firm D call. CDR1 is MGHRA, CDR2 YSYEKL, per germline. Trimming took 0 bases from V and 2 from J, leaving 10 bases between them. The CDR3 has 15 residues. CDR3 in amino acids: CASSQDSVENYGYTF. Here the CDR3 DNA reads TGCGCCAGCAGCCAAGATAGCGTCGAAAACTATGGCTACACCTTC.

DNA for the CDR3: TGTGCCAGCACCTACTCCTACGAGCAGTACTTC. It specifies CASTYSYEQYF. The chain recombines TRBV28 with TRBJ2-7; no clear D. With 7 bases removed from V and 0 bases from J, the gap between germline ends came to 4 bases. Looked up from germline, CDR1 is MDHEN and CDR2 is SYDVKM. The CDR3 is made up of 11 amino acids.

V gene TRBV7-2 combines with J gene TRBJ2-1, with 9 bases aligning to TRBD1. Germline CDR1 reads SGHTA; CDR2 reads FQGNSA. With 5 bases clipped from V and 5 bases from J, the junction kept 7 bases outside the gene matches. The CDR3 is 15 amino acids. The CDR3 loop reads CASSPDRGVHNEQFF. CDR3 nucleotide sequence: TGTGCCAGCAGCCCGGACAGGGGAGTCCACAATGAGCAGTTCTTC.

V and J are TRBV6-2 or TRBV6-3 and TRBJ2-1, with a tentative D call TRBD1 (6 bases). With the DNA end fitting TRBJ2-7 better, the J assignment may be wrong. The CDR3 length is 14 residues. The germline gives CDR1 MNHEY, CDR2 SVGEGT. The chain's CDR3 is CASSYGTFINEQYF. The CDR3 DNA follows: TGTGCCAGCAGTTACGGGACATTTATCAATGAGCAGTACTTC.

The CDR3 DNA follows: TGTGCCAGCAGCTTTTTGGCCTCCGGGACAGGGACCTACGAGCAGTACTTC. The encoded protein is CASSFLASGTGTYEQYF. The chain has TRBV7-2 and TRBJ2-7, with TRBD1 identical over 9 bases. Trimming at V came to 3 bases and at J to 2 bases, leaving 11 bases not matched to a gene. This CDR3 region has 17 residues. Germline V gene lookup returns CDR1 SGHTA and CDR2 FQGNSA.

The rearrangement joins TRBV29-1 to TRBJ2-5, with D maybe TRBD1 (6 bases). V lost 2 bases to trimming and J lost 2 bases, with 12 bases between them. The germline CDR1 and CDR2 sequences are SQVTM and ANQGSEA. The CDR3 is made up of 14 amino acids. The CDR3, as DNA: TGCAGCGTTGAACCCGGACAGAAGCAAGAGACCCAGTACTTC. Translated, it gives CSVEPGQKQETQYF.

This clonotype was seen at least ten times. V gene TRBV6-1 combines with J gene TRBJ2-7, with a weak D call TRBD2 (5 bases). This CDR3 has 15 residues. Germline assignment: CDR1 MNHNS and CDR2 SASEGT. V was trimmed by 4 bases and J by 7 bases, leaving 20 bases between them. Written as DNA, the CDR3 is TGTGCCAGCAGTGCCCAAGTAGTTGGGTCGGGGGAGCAGTACTTC. Amino acid sequence: CASSAQVVGSGEQYF.

The rearrangement uses TRBV28 and TRBJ2-5; possible D gene TRBD1, 6 bases. Trimming left V 8 bases short and J 0 bases short, with 13 bases between. The germline gives CDR1 MDHEN, CDR2 SYDVKM. The CDR3 consists of 14 residues. CDR3 coding DNA: TGTGCCAGCCAGGGGTCGGGATACCAAGAGACCCAGTACTTC. It translates to CASQGSGYQETQYF.

CDR3 loop: CASSQGRTESYEQYF. Written as DNA, the CDR3 is TGCGCCAGCAGCCAAGGGAGAACAGAGTCCTACGAGCAGTACTTC. The chain couples TRBV4-1 to TRBJ2-7; D unclear. Trimming shortened V by 1 base and J by 1 base, and 11 bases separated the two germline ends. Germline V gene data show CDR1 as MGHRA and CDR2 as YSYEKL. The length of the CDR3 is 15 residues.

The chain recombines TRBV4-2 with TRBJ1-4; 8 nucleotides match TRBD1. Germline lookup yields CDR1 LGHNA and CDR2 YNFKEQ. CDR3 length: 16 amino acids. With 4 bases clipped from V and 1 base from J, the junction kept 5 bases outside the gene matches. CDR3 sequence reads: CASSPADRETNEKLFF. The DNA of the CDR3 is TGTGCCAGCAGCCCGGCGGACAGGGAAACTAATGAAAAACTGTTTTTT.

This chain connects TRBV4-1 to TRBJ1-2, with D perhaps TRBD1 (5 bases). This CDR3 has 12 amino acids. CDR1 and CDR2 (germline): MGHRA, YSYEKL. Trimming left V 1 base short and J 8 bases short, with 8 bases between. The CDR3 nucleotides read TGCGCCAGCAGCCAAGTCGCAGGGGGCTACACCTTC. Translation gives CASSQVAGGYTF.

The table lists this clonotype with a few counts. This chain links TRBV11-2 with TRBJ2-3; 12 positions agree with TRBD2. J lost 0 bases, V lost 0 bases, and 7 bases had no gene match. From germline, CDR1 is SGHAT and CDR2 FQNNGV. The CDR3 extends over 19 amino acids. CDR3 amino acids: CASSLDLLAGGISTDTQYF. CDR3 in DNA: TGTGCCAGCAGCTTAGATCTCCTAGCGGGGGGGATAAGCACAGATACGCAGTATTTT.

This clonotype was detected ten times or more. This sequence joins TRBV28 and TRBJ1-4; D is undetermined. Germline CDR1 is MDHEN and CDR2 is SYDVKM. V lost 1 base and J lost 0, with 15 bases in between. CDR3 length equals 18 residues. The chain's CDR3 is CASSLSAGVGATNEKLFF. In nucleotides, the CDR3 is TGTGCCAGCAGTTTATCTGCCGGGGTGGGTGCAACTAATGAAAAACTGTTTTTT.

This chain connects TRBV7-2 to TRBJ2-3; 10 positions match TRBD2. Germline trimming cut 5 bases from V and 4 bases from J; bases unmatched to any gene: 9. Germline V gene sequence: CDR1 SGHTA, CDR2 FQGNSA. CDR3 length: 16 residues. The CDR3 spells CASSPHLAGAADTQYF. DNA for the CDR3: TGTGCCAGCAGCCCCCACCTAGCGGGAGCAGCAGATACGCAGTATTTT.

J is TRBJ2-3 and V is TRBV7-2; a weak D match, TRBD2 (6 bases). CDR1 SGHTA and CDR2 FQGNSA come from the germline V gene. This CDR3 comprises 16 residues. The V end lost 1 base, the J end lost 0 bases, and 11 bases lay between the germline ends. The CDR3 bases are TGTGCCAGCAGCTTAGTTTCGGGGGTTAGCACAGATACGCAGTATTTT. Protein product: CASSLVSGVSTDTQYF.

The chain recombines TRBV30 with TRBJ2-7; 7 bases fit TRBD1. The V segment lost 2 bases and the J segment 3 bases; nucleotides outside the gene matches: 7. CDR1 and CDR2 (germline): GTSNPN, SVGIG (reference sequence). The length of the CDR3 is 14 residues. CDR3 DNA sequence: TGTGCCTGGAGTCCGAGGGGGCTAAACTACGAGCAGTACTTC. Protein sequence: CAWSPRGLNYEQYF.

The chain is built from TRBV20-1 and TRBJ2-3; D gene unclear. V lost 3 bases and J lost 6, with 7 bases in between. This CDR3 comprises 11 residues. The germline gives CDR1 DFQATT, CDR2 SNEGSKA (reference sequence). The CDR3 sequence is CSASEPDTQYF. CDR3 DNA: TGCAGTGCTAGCGAACCGGATACGCAGTATTTT.

The genes are TRBV20-1 and TRBJ2-1; 11 nucleotides line up with TRBD2. The CDR3 extends over 14 amino acids. Germline V gene sequence: CDR1 DFQATT, CDR2 SNEGSKA (reference sequence). Trimming cost V 6 bases and J 9 bases; bases outside gene matches: 10. The CDR3 nucleotides are TGCAGTGCCAGGCCGACTAGCGGGACTTCTGAGCAGTTCTTC. Protein sequence: CSARPTSGTSEQFF.

The gene calls are TRBV6-1 and TRBJ1-1; no firm D call. The germline CDR1 and CDR2 sequences are MNHNS and SASEGT. Trimming left V 2 bases short and J 7 bases short, with 8 bases between. The CDR3 spans 12 residues. The CDR3 DNA reads TGTGCCAGCAGTGAAATAGAGGATGAAGCTTTCTTT. Its protein is CASSEIEDEAFF.

In DNA form, the CDR3 reads TGTGCCAGCAGCTTAGTGGTCAGGAACGAGCAGTACTTC. Translating gives CASSLVVRNEQYF. The V and J genes are TRBV7-9 and TRBJ2-7; no definite D call. CDR1 is SEHNR and CDR2 is FQNEAQ in the germline V gene (reference sequence). This CDR3 has 13 residues. Trimming took off 1 base at V and 5 bases at J, with 9 bases between the two ends.

The chain uses TRBV27 and TRBJ2-5; TRBD1 aligns across 11 bases. The J call may not be correct, given that the DNA end is closer to TRBJ2-7. The CDR3 contains 13 residues. Looked up from germline, CDR1 is MNHEY and CDR2 is SMNVEV (reference sequence). In DNA, the CDR3 is TGTGCCAGCAAGGGACAGGGGGTTGCCGAGCAGTACTTC. The encoded protein is CASKGQGVAEQYF.

This clonotype turned up a few times. The chain links TRBV6-1 to TRBJ1-2, with unresolved D. Germline CDR1 MNHNS, CDR2 SASEGT. Trimming removed 3 bases from V and 5 bases from J, with 13 bases in between. The CDR3 spans 14 residues. CDR3 residues: CASSEGIGWYGYTF. CDR3 DNA sequence: TGTGCCAGCAGTGAGGGTATAGGGTGGTATGGCTACACCTTC.

The chain carries TRBV20-1 and TRBJ2-3; D is possibly TRBD1 or TRBD2 (5 bases each). CDR3 length: 13 amino acids. Trimming cost V 6 bases and J 4 bases, with 14 bases left between them. The germline V gene encodes CDR1 DFQATT and CDR2 SNEGSKA (reference sequence). The CDR3 sequence is CSAYGRGPDTQYF. CDR3 coding DNA: TGCAGTGCCTATGGACGGGGCCCAGATACGCAGTATTTT.

This chain links TRBV2 with TRBJ2-6, with D perhaps assigned TRBD1 or TRBD2 (6 bases each). Germline-derived CDR1 and CDR2 are SNHLY and FYNNEI. The CDR3 runs to 12 residues. Trimming took off 7 bases at V and 7 bases at J, with 8 bases between the two ends. The CDR3 bases are TGTGCCAGCACGGGGGCAGCCAACGTCCTGACTTTC. Amino acid sequence: CASTGAANVLTF. Full variable domain (rest looked up from reference TRBV2 and TRBJ2-6): EPEVTQTPSHQVTQMGQEVILRCVPISNHLYFYWYRQILGQKVEFLVSFYNNEISEKSEIFDDQFSVERPDGSNFTLKIRSTKLEDSAMYFCASTGAANVLTFGAGSRLTVL.

V is TRBV10-3 and J is TRBJ2-4, with 7 bases matching TRBD1. The J call may be wrong; the DNA end is better matched by TRBJ2-7. In germline, CDR1 is ENHRY, CDR2 SYGVKD. This CDR3 has 14 residues. The CDR3 DNA reads TGTGCCATCAGTAAGGGACAGATAAACTACGAGCAGTACTTC. Translated: CAISKGQINYEQYF.

This chain links TRBV18 with TRBJ2-7; 9 bases map to TRBD1. V lost 3 bases to trimming and J lost 4 bases; unmatched junction nucleotides: 10. Germline V gene data show CDR1 as KGHSH and CDR2 as LQKENI. The length of the CDR3 is 16 residues. CDR3 residues: CASSPLDRGVGYEQYF. The DNA of the CDR3 is TGTGCCAGCTCACCCTTGGACAGGGGAGTTGGTTACGAGCAGTACTTC.

This clonotype was counted only a few times. This chain joins TRBV10-3 and TRBJ1-5; 9 bases fit TRBD1. CDR3 size: 14 residues. Losses at the gene ends were 6 bases for V and 7 bases for J; bases not matched to a gene: 7. The germline gives CDR1 ENHRY, CDR2 SYGVKD. This CDR3 is CAIRDRGLGQPQHF. CDR3 DNA sequence: TGTGCCATCAGGGACAGGGGTTTGGGACAGCCCCAGCATTTT.